Below, one TCR beta chain is given with its context. The record originates from a study of T cell responses to AZD1222 COVID-19 vaccine. The CDR3 sequence is 12 residues long. V was clipped by 2 bases and J by 2 bases, with 3 bases between them. CDR1 is SGHDT, CDR2 YYEEEE, per germline. Method: immunoSEQ multiplex PCR; TCRdb's copy keeps in-frame clones and lacks some. The table lists roughly 120,000 clones, 75% to 95% of them singletons, with 4% to 5% in the top ten. Material: peripheral blood, obtained 28 days after the second dose of the MenACWY control vaccine. The TCR was taken from an adult who received the MenACWY meningococcal vaccine as a control. This rearrangement joins TRBV5-6 to TRBJ2-3; D is unresolved. The CDR3 coding sequence is TGTGCCAGCAGCTTCATCACAGATACGCAGTATTTT. Its translation is CASSFITDTQYF.